These 9 T cell receptor beta chains were sequenced from one sample in a study of blood T cell repertoires in COVID-19. Using immunoSEQ multiplex PCR, the repertoire was profiled, and TCRdb retains in-frame clones only, with some absent. The sample carries more than 150,000 clones, about 88% recorded once. The sequenced material came from peripheral blood. The receptors were sampled from a man aged 40-49 years with active or convalescent COVID-19.

The chain links TRBV7-3 to TRBJ2-5; D is unclear. The CDR3 runs to 13 residues. Germline CDR1 SGHTA, CDR2 FQGTGA. Trimming pared 2 bases from V and 3 bases from J, leaving 7 bases between. CDR3 DNA: TGTGCCAGCAGCTTAGGAGCCAAAGAGACCCAGTACTTC. Amino acid sequence: CASSLGAKETQYF.

The chain combines TRBV5-1 with TRBJ2-2; D possibly corresponds to TRBD1 (6 bases). Trimming stripped 0 bases from V and 3 bases from J, with 6 bases between. Per germline, CDR1 SGHRS and CDR2 YFSETQ. The CDR3 has 14 residues. CDR3 in amino acids: CASSLAGDTGELFF. DNA for the CDR3: TGCGCCAGCAGCTTGGCAGGGGACACCGGGGAGCTGTTTTTT.

J is TRBJ2-2 and V is TRBV15, with D uncertain. The CDR3 length is 14 residues. V gave up 5 bases and J gave up 6 bases, with 13 bases separating them. The germline CDR1 and CDR2 sequences are LNHNV and YYDKDF (reference sequence). CDR3 protein: CATSLLEAAGELFF. The CDR3 bases are TGTGCCACCAGCTTATTAGAGGCGGCCGGGGAGCTGTTTTTT.

The chain uses TRBV28 and TRBJ1-2; D is perhaps TRBD1 (6 bases). Deletions cut 6 bases from V and 4 bases from J, with 12 bases between. The CDR3 runs 13 residues. Per germline, CDR1 MDHEN and CDR2 SYDVKM. The CDR3 here is CASRPQGPYGYTF. The CDR3 DNA reads TGTGCCAGCAGACCACAGGGACCCTATGGCTACACCTTC.

CDR3: CAWSANSPGELFF. CDR3 in DNA: TGTGCCTGGAGCGCGAACTCGCCCGGGGAGCTGTTTTTT. The genes are TRBV30 and TRBJ2-2; no definite D call. Germline V gene lookup returns CDR1 GTSNPN and CDR2 SVGIG (reference sequence). There are 13 residues in the CDR3. V was shortened by 3 bases and J by 6 bases, with 11 bases between the two germline ends.

The chain combines TRBV24-1 with TRBJ1-2; no firm D call. Trimming left V 4 bases short and J 4 bases short, with 6 bases between. This CDR3 comprises 12 residues. Germline CDR1 and CDR2: KGHDR and SFDVKD. The CDR3 spells CATSDPIYGYTF. DNA for the CDR3: TGTGCCACCAGTGACCCCATCTATGGCTACACCTTC.

The chain couples TRBV19 to TRBJ1-6; TRBD1 agrees at 8 bases. The CDR3 is 15 amino acids. Germline CDR1 is LNHDA and CDR2 is SQIVND (reference sequence). With V trimmed by 4 bases and J by 9 bases, 8 bases remained unmatched. As DNA, the CDR3 is TGTGCCAGTAGTACCCAGACAGGGGACGGTTCACCCCTCCACTTT. Translated, it gives CASSTQTGDGSPLHF.

The chain employs TRBV28 and TRBJ1-5, with TRBD1 matching over 10 bases. The CDR3 has 15 residues. Germline lookup yields CDR1 MDHEN and CDR2 SYDVKM. V shed 11 bases, J shed 0 bases, and the junction held 7 bases outside the gene matches. The CDR3 coding sequence is TGTGCCGTCGGGACAGGGGAATATAGCAATCAGCCCCAGCATTTT. It translates to CAVGTGEYSNQPQHF.

The V and J genes are TRBV6-5 and TRBJ2-1; the match to TRBD2 covers 9 bases. From germline, CDR1 is MNHEY and CDR2 SVGAGI. The CDR3 sequence is 15 residues long. V dropped 3 bases and J dropped 3; count of bases not matched to a gene: 3. The chain's CDR3 is CASSYSGGNYNEQFF. The CDR3 DNA is TGTGCCAGCAGTTATAGCGGGGGAAACTACAATGAGCAGTTCTTC.